This T cell receptor (beta chain) was profiled in a study of shared clonotypes between healthy human individuals (dated by TCRdb to about 2020). Regarding the complete study: A few men and a couple of women, aged 18 to 49 years, made up the cohort. Per donor, leukapheresis produced somewhere between about 0.8 and 9 billion PBMCs. To estimate repertoire size and how much clonotypes are shared between individuals, the study performed deep sequencing of blood TCR repertoires from five healthy adults. For each donor, CD4 naive and CD4 memory were each given three plates, CD8 naive was given two plates, and CD8 memory was given one plate. To increase sequencing depth and limit assay-specific biases, TCR repertoire library preparation and sequencing were carried out by different laboratories using diverse techniques. What the work shows at the level of the full study, not this receptor alone: The genetic and exposure-history diversity represented was limited by the small number of donors. Larger estimated clonotype richness was generally found for naive subsets than for memory subsets. Only blood was sampled, and tissue TCR repertoires likely differ from those in blood. Across a handful of donors, around 5.4% of naive CD4, roughly 3.5% of naive CD8, about 2.3% of memory CD4, and roughly 0.41% of memory CD8 clonotypes were shared. Incomplete sequencing was indicated by rarefaction of sorted-subset datasets, despite the large sequencing depth. Compared with non-shared clonotypes, clonotypes shared by all four sorted-subset donors had higher generation probabilities. Pairwise subsampling indicated that sequencing depth was expected to affect the degree of clonotype sharing among donors.

The donors were healthy, HIV-negative adults with no recently reported acute infections or vaccinations. Every donor was a Caucasian adult living in Nashville, Tennessee, USA. CD4+ T cells were enriched by magnetic negative selection, after which naive cells were positively selected on CD45RA and the negative fraction was taken as the memory subset. Blood was obtained by leukapheresis, after which PBMCs were separated by Ficoll-Histopaque density gradient centrifugation and cryopreserved in liquid nitrogen vapor phase. Analytical flow cytometry was used to check the purity and quantity of each magnetically sorted T cell population. Each sorted fraction had its genomic DNA isolated and then quantified by UV absorbance on a Nanodrop 2000c. Remarks on this clone: Its antigen is currently not known. Base qualities were left out, and no much larger clone turns up one base away.

The CDR3 sequence holds 15 residues, the cysteine and phenylalanine included. The kept DNA is CDR3 alone, 45 bases in frame from the first base. From a lookup of the germline V gene, CDR1 and CDR2 are MNHNS and SASEGT. Compared with germline, V lacks 6 bases and J lacks 4 bases; bases without a gene match: 8. Using the deep immunoSEQ assay, TCR CDR3 regions were amplified from genomic DNA by multiplex PCR. Extracted genomic DNA from each cell subset was distributed evenly across all wells of several immunoSEQ 96-well plates, and each plate was treated as a replicate. For sorted subsets, about 0.2 ug genomic DNA, equal to tens of thousands of T cell genomes, was loaded into each replicate PCR. The purified libraries were quantified using a Qubit 3.0 fluorometer, sized with a Bioanalyzer 2100, and then quantified again using the KAPA Library Quantification kit. Each immunoSEQ 96-well plate was sequenced on its own single-read 150-cycle Illumina NextSeq 550 flow cell. The study's processing was this. Because the immunoSEQ output included only junctional sequences and no quality scores, the filtering could not be the same as the filtering used for full-length reads. To assign V/J genes and CDR3, sequences were annotated using PyIR, a Python wrapper for IgBLAST v1.9, with IMGT germline references. Reads were removed for weak V/J assignments (E-value above 1e-6), missing CDR3, stop codons, out-of-frame junctions, or ambiguous translated residues. V3J clonotypes were defined by identical inferred V gene, J gene, and CDR3 amino acid sequence. Percentage overlap between repertoires was calculated by dividing the number of shared unique clonotypes by the size of the smaller repertoire. Richness of each repertoire was evaluated using RTK rarefaction, the Chao1 estimator, and Recon v2.1 estimates of unobserved clonotypes. For all TCRbeta clonotypes obtained by the gDNA method from several donors, generation probabilities were computed with OLGA. Sourced from immuneACCESS, this table was stored by TCRdb with only in-frame sequences that have V and J called. A share of the clones is absent; for the studies checked, an unresolved V gene accounts for under half, and the remainder has no known explanation. D and trimming come from the DNA, and the V and J calls and clone size come from that table. The sample table contains roughly 2.6 million clones; only one count was recorded for around nine tenths of them. About 0.13% of the sample comes from the top ten.

The sequencing input was naive CD4+ T cells sorted from blood. In the paper's terms, the cell subset or site label means: CD45RA+ positively selected. This clonotype originated in a man between 18 and 29 years old in good health. In this chain, TRBV6-1 is recombined with TRBJ1-1; 10 central bases correspond to TRBD1. The bases read TGTGCCAGCAGCTCGGGACAGGGGTTCGGCACTGAAGCTTTCTTT. It translates to CASSSGQGFGTEAFF.